A single T cell receptor (beta chain) is shown here with its context. Its antigen is unidentified. The data were taken from a study of post-analysis software for immune sequencing data. As for the study in general: Progressive-relapsing, secondary progressive and relapsing-remitting multiple sclerosis were among the disease courses included. Overall study findings and caveats: Patients showed TRBV5-6, TRBV5-1 and TRBV20-1 among four to six TRBV segments more frequent than in controls. F measure grouped same-batch samples tightly together. A significant reduction in normalized Chao1 diversity was observed in multiple sclerosis patients versus controls.

Every TCR beta cDNA library bore unique molecular identifiers. Starting from approximately 0.95 to 9.8 million T cells, the study yielded roughly 0.5 million cDNA molecules. TCRdb reanalysed the PCR reads using MiXCR and keeps one entry per CDR3 protein. Of fewer than 850,000 distinct CDR3 sequences listed, 25% to 30% are singletons. Germline V lookup: CDR1 DFQATT, CDR2 SNEGSKA (reference sequence). The CDR3 covers 11 residues. The sequence was collected from a girl aged 5 to 17 with multiple sclerosis. Specimen: blood. The chain links TRBV20-1 to TRBJ2-7; possible D gene TRBD2, 6 bases. The last part of the DNA fits TRBJ2-5 better; the J call may be wrong. The CDR3 sequence: CSVVGGETQYF. CDR3 nucleotides: TGCAGTGTCGTGGGGGGAGAGACCCAGTACTTC.